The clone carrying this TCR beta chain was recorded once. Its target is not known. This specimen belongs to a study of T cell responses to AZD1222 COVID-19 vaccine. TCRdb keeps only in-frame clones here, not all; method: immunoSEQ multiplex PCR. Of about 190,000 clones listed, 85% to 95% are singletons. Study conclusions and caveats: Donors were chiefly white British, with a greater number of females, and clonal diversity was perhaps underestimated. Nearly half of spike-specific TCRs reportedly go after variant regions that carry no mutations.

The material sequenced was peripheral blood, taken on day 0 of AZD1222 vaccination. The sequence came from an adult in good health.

The CDR3 protein is CASSQFYEQYF. CDR3 DNA: TGTGCCAGCAGCCAATTCTACGAGCAGTACTTC. V usage is TRBV7-2 and J usage is TRBJ2-7; no reliable D call. The V end was cut by 5 bases, the J end by 3 bases, with 5 bases between. The CDR3 covers 11 residues. Germline CDR1 reads SGHTA; CDR2 reads FQGNSA.